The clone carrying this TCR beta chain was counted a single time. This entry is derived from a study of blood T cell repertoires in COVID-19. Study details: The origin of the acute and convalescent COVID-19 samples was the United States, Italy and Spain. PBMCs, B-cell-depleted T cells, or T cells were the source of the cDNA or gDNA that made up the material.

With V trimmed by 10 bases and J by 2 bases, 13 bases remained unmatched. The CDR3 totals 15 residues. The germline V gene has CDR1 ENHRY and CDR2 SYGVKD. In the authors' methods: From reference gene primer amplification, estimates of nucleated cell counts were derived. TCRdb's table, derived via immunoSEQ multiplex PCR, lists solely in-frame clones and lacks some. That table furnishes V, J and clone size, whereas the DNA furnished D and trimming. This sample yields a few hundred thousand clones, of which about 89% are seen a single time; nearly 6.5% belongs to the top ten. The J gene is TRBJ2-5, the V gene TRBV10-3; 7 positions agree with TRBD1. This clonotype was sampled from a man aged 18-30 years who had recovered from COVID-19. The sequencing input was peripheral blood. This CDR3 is CATTGTDELQETQYF. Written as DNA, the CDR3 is TGTGCCACGACCGGGACAGACGAACTACAAGAGACCCAGTACTTC.